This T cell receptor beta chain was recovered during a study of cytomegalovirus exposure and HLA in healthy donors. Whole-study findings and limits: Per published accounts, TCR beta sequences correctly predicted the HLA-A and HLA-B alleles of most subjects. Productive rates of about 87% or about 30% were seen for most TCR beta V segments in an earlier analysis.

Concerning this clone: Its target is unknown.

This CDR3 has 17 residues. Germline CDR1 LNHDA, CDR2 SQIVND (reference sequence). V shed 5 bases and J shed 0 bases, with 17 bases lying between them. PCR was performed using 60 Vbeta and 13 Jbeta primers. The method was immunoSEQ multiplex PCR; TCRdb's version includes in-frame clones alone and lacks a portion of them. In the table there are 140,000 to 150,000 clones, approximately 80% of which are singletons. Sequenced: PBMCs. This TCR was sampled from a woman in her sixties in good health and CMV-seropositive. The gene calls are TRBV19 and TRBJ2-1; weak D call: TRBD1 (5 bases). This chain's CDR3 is CASSPHDRGSSYNEQFF. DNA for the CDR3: TGTGCCAGTAGTCCCCATGACAGAGGAAGCTCCTACAATGAGCAGTTCTTC.